This T cell receptor beta chain derives from a study of long-term antiretroviral therapy in people with HIV. The CDR3 sequence is 13 residues long. The germline V gene has CDR1 SGHDN and CDR2 FVKESK. V shed 5 bases and J shed 2 bases, with 8 bases lying between them. Version v3.0 of the immunoSEQ assay was performed at survey level. The sequencing target was about 35,000-55,000 T-cell genomes per sample. Generated by immunoSEQ multiplex PCR, the TCRdb table keeps only in-frame clones and is missing some. Here the sample spans some 47,000 clones, over 90% being singletons. The chain combines TRBV14 with TRBJ2-3, with a possible D match to TRBD1 (6 bases). Sequenced material: unsorted PBMCs, taken 3.7 years after starting antiretroviral therapy. This TCR derives from a woman aged 45 to 65 with HIV. The CDR3 loop reads CASSDRITDTQYF. In nucleotides, the CDR3 is TGTGCCAGCAGCGACAGGATCACAGATACGCAGTATTTT. Drawing the rest from reference TRBV14 and TRBJ2-3, the complete variable domain is EAGVTQFPSHSVIEKGQTVTLRCDPISGHDNLYWYRRVMGKEIKFLLHFVKESKQDESGMPNNRFLAERTGGTYSTLKVQPAELEDSGVYFCASSDRITDTQYFGPGTRLTVL.